A selection of T cell receptor beta chains follows, all from one sample in a study of T cells in Graves' hyperthyroidism and ophthalmopathy. From the multiplex PCR reads, TCRdb called clonotypes with MiXCR, one entry per CDR3 protein. Of nearly 600,000 distinct CDR3 sequences listed, more than 11% are singletons. Sequencing used blood. The source of these receptors is a woman aged 25-40 years with Graves' hyperthyroidism that later progressed to Graves' ophthalmopathy. The conserved cysteine and the conserved F or W are not part of the CDR3 here.

j_gene | v_gene | CDR3aa
TRBJ2-3 | TRBV10-3 | AIRPGQGAGATDTQY
TRBJ2-1 | TRBV24-1 | ATSDFGTFNEQF
TRBJ2-1 | TRBV12-5 | ASSATTLRDRKF
TRBJ2-4 | TRBV7-9 | ASSSSGQGSKNIQY
TRBJ1-3 | TRBV7-9 | ASSNNTGAGNTIY
TRBJ2-2 | TRBV7-2 | ASSLLAGVVTGELF
TRBJ2-1 | TRBV19 | ASSSSGQGFYEQF
TRBJ1-2 | TRBV3-1 | ASSYATGDGYT
TRBJ2-2 | TRBV30 | APPKPRDRATGELF
TRBJ1-2 | TRBV4-2 | ASSQDRADDYGYT
TRBJ2-3 | TRBV3-1 | ASSQDTNTDTQY
TRBJ1-4 | TRBV6-2/TRBV6-3 | ASSYFPPGQGWREKLF
TRBJ1-1 | TRBV24-1 | ATLGAEGTEAS
TRBJ2-3 | TRBV20-1 | SARFKTGTSGSVDTQY
TRBJ2-7 | TRBV24-1 | ATLGAMGYEQY
TRBJ2-3 | TRBV5-5 | ASGGLAAADTQY
TRBJ2-1 | TRBV18 | ASSASPGLKTNEQF
TRBJ1-3 | TRBV5-6 | ASSPRRGSGNTIY
TRBJ1-1 | TRBV29-1 | SVDRESSEAF
TRBJ1-2 | TRBV12-5 | ASGLATGFSGYT
TRBJ2-5 | TRBV4-1 | ASSARVGPAETQY
TRBJ1-4 | TRBV27 | ASSYVRGEKLF
TRBJ2-5 | TRBV2 | ASSPSGSVGETQY
TRBJ1-4 | TRBV6-2/TRBV6-3 | ASSSRRGSGEKLF
TRBJ1-1 | TRBV28 | ASSKSPGQMNTEAF
TRBJ1-2 | TRBV5-1 | ASSLEGPYGYT
TRBJ2-5 | TRBV7-2 | ASSLALASGRGEETQY
TRBJ1-3 | TRBV11-2 | ASSYRVSGNTIY
TRBJ2-7 | TRBV12-3/TRBV12-4 | ASSLLGGKSYEQY
TRBJ1-1 | TRBV27 | ASSLRPGTTEAF
TRBJ1-5 | TRBV30 | AWSVGVLENQPQH
TRBJ2-7 | TRBV20-1 | SARKLPGETYEQY
TRBJ2-7 | TRBV20-1 | SASYGIGYEQY
TRBJ1-2 | TRBV24-1 | ATSDRDRDWGGYT
TRBJ2-7 | TRBV5-1 | ASSFNRDSRTYEQY
TRBJ1-4 | TRBV5-1 | ASSPTPDLEKLF
TRBJ2-1 | TRBV30 | AWSPLPGLEAHEQF
TRBJ2-7 | TRBV6-4 | ASSLVLGGEQY
TRBJ2-5 | TRBV5-1 | ASSFRGTSRETQY
TRBJ2-3 | TRBV28 | ASSVDRRTDTQY
TRBJ1-3 | TRBV28 | ASSLRNTIY
TRBJ2-7 | TRBV29-1 | SVRRQAYEQY
TRBJ2-5 | TRBV15 | ATSLRQDQETQY
TRBJ2-7 | TRBV30 | SWSVLADYEQY
TRBJ2-5 | TRBV11-2 | ASSPAPGTGRETQY